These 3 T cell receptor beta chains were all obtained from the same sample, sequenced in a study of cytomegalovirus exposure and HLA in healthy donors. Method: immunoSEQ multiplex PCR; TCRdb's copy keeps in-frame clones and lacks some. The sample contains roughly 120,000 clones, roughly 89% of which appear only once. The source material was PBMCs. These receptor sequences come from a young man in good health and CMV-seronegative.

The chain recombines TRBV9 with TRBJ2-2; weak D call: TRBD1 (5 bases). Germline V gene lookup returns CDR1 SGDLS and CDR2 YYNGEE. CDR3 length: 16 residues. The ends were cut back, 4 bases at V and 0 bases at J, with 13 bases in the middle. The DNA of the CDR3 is TGTGCCAGCAGCACCCAGGGCCCTACGAACACCGGGGAGCTGTTTTTT. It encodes CASSTQGPTNTGELFF. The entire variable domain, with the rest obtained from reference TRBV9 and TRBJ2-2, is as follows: DSGVTQTPKHLITATGQRVTLRCSPRSGDLSVYWYQQSLDQGLQFLIQYYNGEERAKGNILERFSAQQFPDLHSELNLSSLELGDSALYFCASSTQGPTNTGELFFGEGSRLTVL.

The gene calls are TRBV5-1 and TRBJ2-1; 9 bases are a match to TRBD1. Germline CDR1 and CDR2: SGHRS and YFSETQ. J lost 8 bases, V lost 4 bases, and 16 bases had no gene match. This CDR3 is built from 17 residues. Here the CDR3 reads CASSPLGAGQGRDEQFF. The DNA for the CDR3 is TGCGCCAGCAGCCCCCTGGGGGCAGGACAGGGGAGAGATGAGCAGTTCTTC. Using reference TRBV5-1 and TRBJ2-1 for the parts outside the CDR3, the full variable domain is KAGVTQTPRYLIKTRGQQVTLSCSPISGHRSVSWYQQTPGQGLQFLFEYFSETQRNKGNFPGRFSGRQFSNSRSEMNVSTLELGDSALYLCASSPLGAGQGRDEQFFGPGTRLTVL.

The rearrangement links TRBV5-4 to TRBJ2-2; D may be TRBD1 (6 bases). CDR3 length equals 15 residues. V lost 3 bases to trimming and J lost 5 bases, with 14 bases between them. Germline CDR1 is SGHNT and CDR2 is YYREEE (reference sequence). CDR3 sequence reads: CASSSGQRWTGELFF. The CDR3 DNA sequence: TGTGCCAGCAGCTCCGGACAGCGATGGACCGGGGAGCTGTTTTTT.